This paragraph reports one T cell receptor (beta chain). Antigen specificity is unknown. The library targeted TCRbeta and was prepared with unique molecular identifiers. TCRdb processed the PCR reads anew with MiXCR; each CDR3 protein has one entry. The repertoire includes about 980,000 distinct CDR3 sequences, 25% to 35% of them detected once, and 28% sits in the top ten. This sample was included in a study of T-cell reconstitution after alpha-beta-depleted transplantation in children. Study-level points and caveats: By about two months after transplant, alpha-beta T cells reportedly arose from several hundred graft clones that had expanded. For some patients, TCRbeta diversity was high at day 60 because of recipient T cells and thymic progenitors that survived.

Germline lookup yields CDR1 SGHTA and CDR2 FQGNSA. Unmatched junction bases numbered 12, after V lost 5 bases and J lost 4 bases. The CDR3 contains 16 residues. The sequence derives from a boy in the first two years of life who had a stem cell transplant for SCID, so the T cells may come from the graft donor. The material sequenced was PBMCs, mostly from graft donor cells, taken 360 days after TCRalphabeta/CD19-depleted stem cell transplant. The rearrangement joins TRBV7-2 to TRBJ2-7, with 9 bases that match TRBD1. The CDR3 here is CASSPYRDRAFYEQYF. The CDR3 nucleotides read TGTGCCAGCAGCCCTTACCGGGACAGGGCGTTTTACGAGCAGTACTTC. Combining the CDR3 with reference TRBV7-2 and TRBJ2-7 gives the whole variable domain GAGVSQSPSNKVTEKGKDVELRCDPISGHTALYWYRQSLGQGLEFLIYFQGNSAPDKSGLPSDRFSAERTGGSVSTLTIQRTQQEDSAVYLCASSPYRDRAFYEQYFGPGTRLTVT.